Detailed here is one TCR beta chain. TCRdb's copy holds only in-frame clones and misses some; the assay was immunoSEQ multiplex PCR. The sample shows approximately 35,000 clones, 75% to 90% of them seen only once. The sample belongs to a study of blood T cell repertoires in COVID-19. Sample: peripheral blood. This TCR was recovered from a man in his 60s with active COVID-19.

The CDR3 loop reads CASSFSGQGARNTEAFF. Here the CDR3 DNA reads TGTGCCAGCAGTTTTTCGGGACAGGGGGCAAGAAACACTGAAGCTTTCTTT. The chain employs TRBV28 and TRBJ1-1, with TRBD1 matching 12 bases. CDR1 and CDR2 (germline): MDHEN, SYDVKM. CDR3 size: 17 residues. Germline trimming cut 3 bases from V and 2 bases from J; bases unmatched to any gene: 7.